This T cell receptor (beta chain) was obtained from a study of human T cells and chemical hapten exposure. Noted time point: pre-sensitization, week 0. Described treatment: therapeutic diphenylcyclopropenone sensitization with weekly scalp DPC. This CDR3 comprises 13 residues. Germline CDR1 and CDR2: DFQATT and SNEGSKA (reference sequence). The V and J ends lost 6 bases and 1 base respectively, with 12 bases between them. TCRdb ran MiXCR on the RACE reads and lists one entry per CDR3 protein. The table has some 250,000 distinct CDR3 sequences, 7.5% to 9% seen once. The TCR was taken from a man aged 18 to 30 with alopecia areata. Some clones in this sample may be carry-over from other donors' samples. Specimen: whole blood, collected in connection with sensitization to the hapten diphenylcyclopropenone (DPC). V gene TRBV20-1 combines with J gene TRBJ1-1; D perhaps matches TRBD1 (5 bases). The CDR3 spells CSARTGPNTEAFF. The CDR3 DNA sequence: TGCAGTGCGCGCACAGGACCGAACACTGAAGCTTTCTTT.